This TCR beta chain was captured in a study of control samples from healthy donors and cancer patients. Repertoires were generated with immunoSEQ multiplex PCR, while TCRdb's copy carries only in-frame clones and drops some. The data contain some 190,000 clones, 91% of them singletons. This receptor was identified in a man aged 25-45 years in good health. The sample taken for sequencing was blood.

This CDR3 reads CASMDRGVEKLFF. In DNA, the CDR3 is TGTGCCAGTATGGACAGGGGAGTCGAAAAACTGTTTTTT. The V call is TRBV19, the J call TRBJ1-4, with 9 bases matching TRBD1. The CDR3 length is 13 residues. Trimming at V came to 7 bases and at J to 8 bases, leaving 5 bases not matched to a gene. In germline, CDR1 is LNHDA, CDR2 SQIVND (reference sequence).